One and the same sample provided the 18 T cell receptor beta chains below, sequenced in a study of T-cell reconstitution after alpha-beta-depleted transplantation in children. The library targeted TCRbeta and was prepared with unique molecular identifiers. TCRdb redid the calling of the PCR reads with MiXCR, one entry per CDR3 protein. The sample has around 800,000 distinct CDR3 sequences; roughly 15% are singletons. The sample here was PBMCs, mostly from graft donor cells, taken 360 days after TCRalphabeta/CD19-depleted stem cell transplant. All receptors derive from a male patient younger than 18 who had a stem cell transplant for acute lymphoblastic leukemia, so the T cells may come from the graft donor.

The chain uses TRBV6-5 and TRBJ1-2; D may be TRBD1 (5 bases). The V gene's germline CDR1 is MNHEY and CDR2 SVGAGI. The CDR3 consists of 15 residues. V lost 2 bases to trimming and J lost 8 bases, with 18 bases between them. In DNA, the CDR3 is TGTGCCAGCAGTTACAGAGGCAGGGTGGAAAAAGGCTACACCTTC. This sequence encodes CASSYRGRVEKGYTF.

The gene calls are TRBV11-2 and TRBJ2-5, with D perhaps matching TRBD1 or TRBD2 (5 bases each). With 1 base removed from V and 10 bases from J, the gap between germline ends came to 10 bases. CDR3 length: 12 amino acids. CDR1 SGHAT and CDR2 FQNNGV come from the germline V gene. CDR3 DNA: TGTGCCAGCAGCTTAGGGGGGATTGACCAGTACTTC. As protein: CASSLGGIDQYF.

This chain uses TRBV5-6 with TRBJ1-2; 8 positions agree with TRBD1. Per germline, CDR1 SGHDT and CDR2 YYEEEE. V was clipped by 4 bases and J by 6 bases; unmatched bases: 2. The CDR3 totals 12 residues. The DNA for the CDR3 is TGTGCCAGCAGCCAACAGGGGGATGGCTACACCTTC. It is translated as CASSQQGDGYTF.

V gene TRBV19 combines with J gene TRBJ2-3; the D gene is possibly TRBD2 (6 bases). This CDR3 has 16 residues. Deletions cut 3 bases from V and 7 bases from J, with 20 bases between. Germline CDR1 LNHDA, CDR2 SQIVND (reference sequence). The CDR3 reads CASSMEGSGWGHTQYF. In nucleotides, the CDR3 is TGTGCCAGTAGTATGGAGGGATCGGGTTGGGGCCATACGCAGTATTTT.

This clonotype has ten or more counts. The chain employs TRBV5-1 and TRBJ1-3, with D tentatively TRBD1 (5 bases). Germline values: CDR1 SGHRS, CDR2 YFSETQ. The CDR3 length is 17 residues. Trimming took off 1 base at V and 2 bases at J, with 16 bases between the two ends. Here the CDR3 DNA reads TGCGCCAGCAGCTTGCAAGCAGGGCTCGGCGCTGGAAACACCATATATTTT. This gives the protein CASSLQAGLGAGNTIYF. Using reference TRBV5-1 and TRBJ1-3 for the parts outside the CDR3, the full variable domain is KAGVTQTPRYLIKTRGQQVTLSCSPISGHRSVSWYQQTPGQGLQFLFEYFSETQRNKGNFPGRFSGRQFSNSRSEMNVSTLELGDSALYLCASSLQAGLGAGNTIYFGEGSWLTVV.

There are many counts of this clonotype. The chain carries TRBV10-3 and TRBJ2-3; 9 bases line up with TRBD1. With 11 bases clipped from V and 2 bases from J, the junction kept 11 bases outside the gene matches. Germline CDR1 reads ENHRY; CDR2 reads SYGVKD. The CDR3 has 15 amino acids. The CDR3 is CAAQGGTGITDTQYF. CDR3 nucleotides: TGTGCCGCTCAAGGCGGGACAGGGATCACAGATACGCAGTATTTT.

This clonotype appeared a single time. The rearrangement joins TRBV5-1 to TRBJ2-7, with 10 bases fitting TRBD2. Germline assignment: CDR1 SGHRS and CDR2 YFSETQ. J gave up 5 bases and V 4 bases, and 12 bases lay outside the gene matches. CDR3 size: 16 residues. Here the CDR3 DNA reads TGCGCCAGCAGCCTGATGCTAGCGGGAGAGATCAACGAGCAGTACTTC. Its translation is CASSLMLAGEINEQYF.

Only a few counts were recorded for this clonotype. The chain links TRBV5-1 to TRBJ2-2; 7 bases match TRBD2. This CDR3 has 15 amino acids. The germline CDR1 and CDR2 sequences are SGHRS and YFSETQ. J gave up 7 bases and V 4 bases, and 10 bases lay outside the gene matches. Here the CDR3 reads CASSLKGLVVGELFF. CDR3 in DNA: TGCGCCAGCAGCCTTAAAGGACTAGTAGTCGGGGAGCTGTTTTTT.

This clonotype was found many times. Here the CDR3 DNA reads TGTGCCAGCAGTGGGACAGTTTTAAACTATGGCTACACCTTC. The encoded protein is CASSGTVLNYGYTF. V gene TRBV12-3 or TRBV12-4 combines with J gene TRBJ1-2, with 7 positions matching TRBD1. The CDR3 runs to 14 residues. With V trimmed by 5 bases and J by 2 bases, 5 bases remained unmatched.

The rearrangement links TRBV2 to TRBJ2-1; 10 bases are a match to TRBD2. Germline V lookup: CDR1 SNHLY, CDR2 FYNNEI. Losses at the gene ends were 0 bases for V and 8 bases for J; bases not matched to a gene: 19. The CDR3 covers 20 residues. CDR3 region: CASSEAWAGLAVLQLDEQFF. For the CDR3, the DNA is TGTGCCAGCAGTGAAGCGTGGGCAGGACTAGCGGTTTTACAGTTGGATGAGCAGTTCTTC.

The table lists this clonotype with many counts. The genes are TRBV3-1 and TRBJ1-1; no definite D call. The germline V gene has CDR1 LGHDT and CDR2 YNNKEL (reference sequence). The CDR3 runs to 13 residues. Trimming removed 5 bases at V and 1 base at J, with 8 bases between. In DNA form, the CDR3 reads TGTGCCAGCAGCTCCCACAGGAACACTGAAGCTTTCTTT. It specifies CASSSHRNTEAFF.

This clonotype was observed a few times. The J gene is TRBJ2-1, the V gene TRBV6-4, with D possibly matching TRBD2 (7 bases). The CDR3 extends over 14 amino acids. Deletions cut 0 bases from V and 11 bases from J, with 14 bases between. Germline loops: CDR1 MRHNA, CDR2 SNTAGT. The CDR3 DNA is TGTGCCAGCAGTGACTCGAGGGGGGGCGGAAAGCAGTTCTTC. Its protein is CASSDSRGGGKQFF.

This clonotype was detected only a few times. Relative to the germline gene, one junction end is altered; a read error may explain this. The rearrangement joins TRBV29-1 to TRBJ2-7; weak D call: TRBD2 (7 bases). Germline V gives CDR1 SQVTM, CDR2 ANQGSEA. The CDR3 runs 13 residues. CDR3 DNA sequence: TGCAGCGTCGAAGGCGCGCGGGGGCGAATGATGGACTTC. This codes for CSVEGARGRMMDF.

The rearrangement links TRBV7-8 to TRBJ2-5; D might be TRBD2 (6 bases). Trimming removed 5 bases from V and 2 bases from J, with 15 bases in between. Germline V CDR1 and CDR2: SGHVS, FQNEAQ. The length of the CDR3 is 15 residues. The DNA of the CDR3 is TGTGCCAGCAGCCGGACCGGGAGACGACAAGAGACCCAGTACTTC. Encoded protein: CASSRTGRRQETQYF.

The chain is built from TRBV12-3 or TRBV12-4 and TRBJ2-3; D call uncertain. V shed 6 bases and J shed 0 bases, with 10 bases lying between them. The length of the CDR3 is 14 residues. CDR3 in amino acids: CASSHWFSTDTQYF. CDR3 DNA sequence: TGTGCCAGCAGCCACTGGTTTAGCACAGATACGCAGTATTTT.

This clonotype was seen a handful of times. CDR3 coding DNA: TGTGCCAGCAGTGACCCGACTAGCGGGAGAAACACCGGGGAGCTGTTTTTT. Amino acids: CASSDPTSGRNTGELFF. This chain uses TRBV25-1 with TRBJ2-2, with 12 bases lining up with TRBD2. With V trimmed by 3 bases and J by 2 bases, 4 bases remained unmatched. CDR1 is MGHDK and CDR2 is SYGVNS in the germline V gene. This CDR3 contains 17 residues.

The sample holds many counts of this clonotype. At one of its ends the junction is not consistent with the germline gene, which may arise from a read error. The V and J genes are TRBV20-1 and TRBJ2-3; perhaps TRBD2 as D (6 bases). The CDR3 contains 13 residues. Germline CDR1 is DFQATT and CDR2 is SNEGSKA (reference sequence). DNA of the CDR3: TGCAGTGCCAGAGCGGGCCCCACAGATACGCAGTATTTT. Residues: CSARAGPTDTQYF.

Ten or more counts support this clonotype. The junction does not match germline at one end; this may be a read error. V usage is TRBV5-1 and J usage is TRBJ2-5; D call uncertain. In germline, CDR1 is SGHRS, CDR2 YFSETQ. This CDR3 comprises 13 residues. As DNA, the CDR3 is TGTGCCAGCAGTTTAGGCAGTCAAGAGACCCAGTACTTC. Its translation: CASSLGSQETQYF.